This T cell receptor beta chain derives from a study of blood T cell repertoires in COVID-19. Study context: From T cells, B-cell-depleted T cells, or PBMCs came the material, which was cDNA or gDNA.

Sequencing used immunoSEQ multiplex PCR; TCRdb keeps in-frame clones, though not all of them. The sample contains roughly 220,000 clones, about 86% of which appear only once. This clone was counted once. J was trimmed by 0 bases and V by 8 bases; bases with no gene match: 7. Germline values: CDR1 SGHAT, CDR2 FQNNGV. The CDR3 length is 15 residues. The source of this sequence is a woman aged 30 to 39 who had recovered from COVID-19. Sequencing used peripheral blood. The chain uses TRBV11-2 and TRBJ2-3; 8 bases match TRBD2. CDR3 protein: CASGALAASTDTQYF. For the CDR3, the DNA is TGTGCCAGCGGGGCACTAGCGGCTAGCACAGATACGCAGTATTTT.